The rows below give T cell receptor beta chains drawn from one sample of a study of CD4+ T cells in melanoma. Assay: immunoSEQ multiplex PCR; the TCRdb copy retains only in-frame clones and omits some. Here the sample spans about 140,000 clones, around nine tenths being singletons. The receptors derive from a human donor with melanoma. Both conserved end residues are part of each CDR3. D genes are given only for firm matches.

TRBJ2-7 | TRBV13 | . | CASSFDSNPNYEQYF
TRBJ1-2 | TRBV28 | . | CASSLGRYYGYTF
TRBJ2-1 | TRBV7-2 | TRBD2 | CASSLAGLASNEQFF
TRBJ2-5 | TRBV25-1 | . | CASSEPGVLETQYF
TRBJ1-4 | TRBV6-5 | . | CASSYSRWQNEKLFF
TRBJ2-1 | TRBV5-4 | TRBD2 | CASSSMTSGVYNEQFF
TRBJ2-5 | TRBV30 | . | CAWMLAQQKTARRGQETQYF
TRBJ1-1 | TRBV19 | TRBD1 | CASSEDRGVNTEAFF
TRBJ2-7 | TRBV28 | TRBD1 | CASSSVPGQGYEQYF
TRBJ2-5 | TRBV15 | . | CATSRDLAEDSQYF
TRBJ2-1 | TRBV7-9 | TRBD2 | CASSPRTSGAYNEQFF
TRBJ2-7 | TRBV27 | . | CASRTASRNRDSYEQYF
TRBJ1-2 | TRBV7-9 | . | CASSLSANYGYTF
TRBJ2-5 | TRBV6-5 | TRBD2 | CASRRTSGGRETQYF
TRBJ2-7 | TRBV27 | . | CASSARDGPYEQYF
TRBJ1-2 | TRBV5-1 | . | CASSPRLQGGYGYTF
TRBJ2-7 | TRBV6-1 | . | CASSVNYEQYF
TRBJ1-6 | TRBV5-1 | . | CASSLALGAQNSPLHF
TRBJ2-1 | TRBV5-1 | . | CASSPTHSPYNEQFF
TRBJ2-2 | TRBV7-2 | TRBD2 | CASSSRLAGGSGELFF
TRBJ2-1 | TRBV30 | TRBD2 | CAWSLTGGHNEQFF
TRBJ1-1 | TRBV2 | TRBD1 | CASRGTGWATEAFF
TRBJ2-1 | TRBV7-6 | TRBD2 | CASSHRTSGGNEQFF
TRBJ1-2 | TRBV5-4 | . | CASSPREDYGYTF
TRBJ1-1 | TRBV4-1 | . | CASSREGDTEAFF
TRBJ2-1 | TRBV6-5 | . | CASSYSRLYNEQFF
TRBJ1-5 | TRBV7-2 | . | CASSLSPSDQPQHF
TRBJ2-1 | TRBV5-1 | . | CASRIQGHSYNEQFF
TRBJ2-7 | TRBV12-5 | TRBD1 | CASGPGQGTYEQYF